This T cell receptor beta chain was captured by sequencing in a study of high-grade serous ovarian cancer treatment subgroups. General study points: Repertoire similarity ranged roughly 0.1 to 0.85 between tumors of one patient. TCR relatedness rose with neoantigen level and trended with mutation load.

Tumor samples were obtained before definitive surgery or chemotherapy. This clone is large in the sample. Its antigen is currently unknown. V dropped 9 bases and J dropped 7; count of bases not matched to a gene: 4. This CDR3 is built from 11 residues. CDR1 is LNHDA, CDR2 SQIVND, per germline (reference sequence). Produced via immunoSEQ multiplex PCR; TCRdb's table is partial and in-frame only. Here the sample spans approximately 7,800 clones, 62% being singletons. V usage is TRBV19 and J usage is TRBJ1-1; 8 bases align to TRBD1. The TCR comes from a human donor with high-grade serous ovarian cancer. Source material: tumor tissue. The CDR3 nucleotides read TGTGCCAGCAGGACAGGGAATGAAGCTTTCTTT. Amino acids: CASRTGNEAFF.